These T cell receptor beta chains were read from a single sample in a study of immune heterogeneity within non-small cell lung tumors. Using its own MiXCR run on the multiplex PCR reads, TCRdb lists one record per CDR3 protein. The sample shows about 15,000 distinct CDR3 sequences, over 25% of them seen only once. Material for sequencing was lung tumor tissue. Receptor source: a man between 40 and 49 years old with non-small cell lung cancer. Both conserved end residues are part of each CDR3. The D gene is left open where the match is weak. Where a row states a size, it is once, few, many or the class of an expanded clone; other rows omit it.

clone_size d_call j_call v_call cdr3_nt cdr3_aa
NA TRBD1 TRBJ2-1 TRBV20-1 TGCAGTGCTCAGGGGGCACCTTTGTATGAGCAGTTCTTC CSAQGAPLYEQFF
medium-sized NA TRBJ1-3 TRBV7-6 TGTGCCAGCAGCTTAGCGAGTCAGCGGCTGAGCTCTGGAAACACCATATATTTT CASSLASQRLSSGNTIYF
NA TRBD1 TRBJ2-3 TRBV5-8 TGTGCCAGCAGCCCCCGGACAGGGGCGACAGATACGCAGTATTTT CASSPRTGATDTQYF
medium-sized NA TRBJ1-1 TRBV20-1 TGCAGTGCCGTCTTAACTGAAGCTTTCTTT CSAVLTEAFF
medium-sized TRBD1 TRBJ1-2 TRBV27 TGTGCCAGCAGTCCTCGGGACAGCGGCACCATTAACTATGGCTACACCTTC CASSPRDSGTINYGYTF
medium-sized TRBD2 TRBJ2-7 TRBV7-9 TGTGCCAGCAGCTTAGCGGGCGGGAGTACCTACGAGCAGTACTTC CASSLAGGSTYEQYF
many NA TRBJ2-2 TRBV20-1 TGCAGTGCTAGAGTTCGCGGGATGGCCGGGGAGCTGTTTTTT CSARVRGMAGELFF
NA NA TRBJ1-1 TRBV20-1 TGCAGTGCTAAAAAGGGCGATGAAGCTTTCTTT CSAKKGDEAFF
NA TRBD1 TRBJ2-5 TRBV6-2/TRBV6-3 TGTGCCAGCGAGGGATGGGGACAGGGGATTCGGGAGACCCAGTACTTC CASEGWGQGIRETQYF
few NA TRBJ2-5 TRBV25-1 TGTGCCAGCAGTGAGTTCAGGGGCCAAGAGACCCAGTACTTC CASSEFRGQETQYF
NA NA TRBJ2-3 TRBV30 TGTGCCTGGAGTTTGGGACTTTGGGATACGCAGTATTTT CAWSLGLWDTQYF
many TRBD1 TRBJ1-2 TRBV7-2 TGTGCCACCTCGCGGGGGACAGGGTTTGGGTATGGCTACACCTTC CATSRGTGFGYGYTF
many NA TRBJ1-3 TRBV9 TGTGCCAGCAGCGTAGGTCCTCTTGGAAACACCATATATTTT CASSVGPLGNTIYF
NA TRBD2 TRBJ2-2 TRBV5-4 TGTGCCAGCAGCGGGGGACTAGCGGTGAACACCGGGGAGCTGTTTTTT CASSGGLAVNTGELFF
medium-sized NA TRBJ1-1 TRBV6-1 TGTGCCAGCATCCAACCCCGAGGGGTGGTCACTGAAGCTTTCTTT CASIQPRGVVTEAFF
NA NA TRBJ2-3 TRBV12-3/TRBV12-4 TGTGCCAGCAGTTTTATGCCCTCCGCAGATACGCAGTATTTT CASSFMPSADTQYF
few NA TRBJ2-5 TRBV7-8 TGTGCCAGCAGCGTCGGGACTTTCGAAGAGACCCAGTACTTC CASSVGTFEETQYF
NA NA TRBJ1-4 TRBV20-1 TGCAGTGCTAGGGGACTAAATGAAAAACTGTTTTTT CSARGLNEKLFF
few NA TRBJ1-1 TRBV5-6 TGTGCCAGCAGCTTGGTAACAGGCCAAAGGGGTACTGAAGCTTTCTTT CASSLVTGQRGTEAFF
once NA TRBJ2-2 TRBV6-5 TGTGCCAGCAAAGAAGGACAGTCCGGGGAGCTGTTTTTT CASKEGQSGELFF
many NA TRBJ1-1 TRBV19 TGTGCCAGTAGGCCTCTCAGGGGAACTGAAGCTTTCTTT CASRPLRGTEAFF
many TRBD2 TRBJ2-7 TRBV3-1 TGTGCCAGCAGCCAAGATCTTGGACTAGCTTACGAGCAGTACTTC CASSQDLGLAYEQYF
medium-sized NA TRBJ2-7 TRBV12-3/TRBV12-4 TGTGCCAGCAGTTTCGACAGCTCCTACGAGCAGTACTTC CASSFDSSYEQYF
NA NA TRBJ2-5 TRBV24-1 TGTGCCACCAGTGCTGGCAGGGGGACTTACCAAGAGACCCAGTACTTC CATSAGRGTYQETQYF
NA TRBD1 TRBJ1-2 TRBV19 TGTGCCAGTAAAAGTACCGGGACAGGCTTTCGGAACTATGGCTACACCTTC CASKSTGTGFRNYGYTF
many NA TRBJ2-3 TRBV2 TGTGCCAGCAGTGAAGATGCGGGATCGGCAGATACGCAGTATTTT CASSEDAGSADTQYF
many TRBD1 TRBJ1-2 TRBV7-2 TGTGCCAGCAGCCAGGACAGGGCTGGTGGCTACACCTTC CASSQDRAGGYTF
many NA TRBJ1-1 TRBV6-1 TGTGCCAGCAGTCGACGAACCGGGACTGGGAAGACTGAAGCTTTCTTT CASSRRTGTGKTEAFF
NA NA TRBJ2-1 TRBV11-2 TGTGCCAGCAGCCCCATAAGAGGCTCCCACAATGAGCAGTTCTTC CASSPIRGSHNEQFF
NA NA TRBJ2-3 TRBV11-1 TGTGCCAGCAGCTTAGCGCACAGGGTTACAGATACGCAGTATTTT CASSLAHRVTDTQYF
many NA TRBJ2-1 TRBV12-3/TRBV12-4 TGTGCCACCGAGGGTAATTCCTACAATGAGCAGTTCTTC CATEGNSYNEQFF
many TRBD2 TRBJ2-7 TRBV20-1 TGCAGTGCTCCGACTAGCGGGAAGGAGCAGTACTTC CSAPTSGKEQYF
medium-sized NA TRBJ2-7 TRBV6-1 TGTGCCAGCAGTCCGAGCGTCTCCTACGAGCAGTACTTC CASSPSVSYEQYF
many NA TRBJ2-7 TRBV12-3/TRBV12-4 TGTGCCAGCAGTTTGACTTTTAGGGGTGGTTCCTACGAGCAGTACTTC CASSLTFRGGSYEQYF
few NA TRBJ2-5 TRBV11-2 TGTGCCAGCAGCTATGGACGTAGGGAGACCCAGTACTTC CASSYGRRETQYF
medium-sized NA TRBJ1-2 TRBV4-2 TGTGCCAGCAGCCAAGAAGGCAACTTTAACTATGGCTACACCTTC CASSQEGNFNYGYTF
NA NA TRBJ2-5 TRBV6-1 TGTGCCAGCAGAGACAGGCCGACCGGAGAGACCCAGTACTTC CASRDRPTGETQYF
medium-sized TRBD1 TRBJ2-3 TRBV24-1 TGTGCCACCAGTGATACCGGGACAGGGGTGACAGATACGCAGTATTTT CATSDTGTGVTDTQYF
NA TRBD1 TRBJ1-4 TRBV5-4 TGTGCCAGCAGCTCGGGACAGGTTTCCCACAAACTGTTTTTT CASSSGQVSHKLFF
medium-sized TRBD2 TRBJ2-1 TRBV15 TGTGCCACCAGCAGAGGGACTAGCGGCCCCTCCTACAATGAGCAGTTCTTC CATSRGTSGPSYNEQFF
many TRBD1 TRBJ1-2 TRBV19 TGTGCCAGCATGGGACAGGCCTACGAGGGCTACACCTTC CASMGQAYEGYTF
medium-sized TRBD1 TRBJ1-2 TRBV28 TGTGCCAGCAGTCCCGGGACAGGGGACGGCTACACCTTC CASSPGTGDGYTF
few NA TRBJ2-3 TRBV6-4 TGTGCCAGCAGTGAATTAAGCACAGATACGCAGTATTTT CASSELSTDTQYF
NA NA TRBJ1-1 TRBV9 TGTGCCAGCAGCCTAATAGATGGCGGAGCAATGAACACTGAAGCTTTCTTT CASSLIDGGAMNTEAFF
once TRBD2 TRBJ2-3 TRBV5-8 TGTGCCAGCAGCTCGGGGGGACTAGCGAGCACAGATACGCAGTATTTT CASSSGGLASTDTQYF
many TRBD1 TRBJ2-1 TRBV24-1 TGTGCCACCAGTTCCAGACAGGGCCCTAGGGACAATGAGCAGTTCTTC CATSSRQGPRDNEQFF
few NA TRBJ2-3 TRBV4-3 TGCGCCAGCAGCCAAGAAGGGCAGGGTTCAGATACGCAGTATTTT CASSQEGQGSDTQYF
NA NA TRBJ1-1 TRBV7-2 TGTGCCAGCAGCTCCGTTTTGAACACTGAAGCTTTCTTT CASSSVLNTEAFF
few NA TRBJ1-4 TRBV19 TGTGCCAGTAGTATAGGTGGGGGCGTGGGTGAAAAACTGTTTTTT CASSIGGGVGEKLFF
few NA TRBJ2-7 TRBV2 TGTGCCAGCAGCGCGGGATCTTTAATCCTCTACGAGCAGTACTTC CASSAGSLILYEQYF
NA TRBD1 TRBJ2-6 TRBV6-7 TGTGCCAGCACTCGTGGCCAGGGGGCGCCTGGGGCCAACGTCCTGACTTTC CASTRGQGAPGANVLTF
many NA TRBJ2-7 TRBV15 TGTGCCACCAGCTCCTACTCCTACGAGCAGTACTTC CATSSYSYEQYF
many NA TRBJ2-1 TRBV6-1 TGTGCCAGCAGTTCCCGGGTGGTGACGGGGTCCTACAATGAGCAGTTCTTC CASSSRVVTGSYNEQFF
NA NA TRBJ2-7 TRBV11-2 TGTGCCAGCAGCTTAGAGAGGCTAGAGGGAAGCTACGAGCAGTACTTC CASSLERLEGSYEQYF
NA TRBD2 TRBJ2-2 TRBV7-6 TGTGCCAGCAGCTTAGTAGGGCTAGCGGGAGGCCACAACACCGGGGAGCTGTTTTTT CASSLVGLAGGHNTGELFF
NA NA TRBJ2-1 TRBV3-1 TGTGCCAGATCCTCCCACGCGCACACCTACAATGAGCAGTTCTTC CARSSHAHTYNEQFF
many NA TRBJ2-5 TRBV7-6 TGTGCCAGCAGCTTAGTGGGGGGCTCGGAGACCCAGTACTTC CASSLVGGSETQYF
NA NA TRBJ1-2 TRBV5-4 TGTGCCAGCAGCTTGGAGGTCAGGGCGGTGGGTGGCTACACCTTC CASSLEVRAVGGYTF
few TRBD2 TRBJ2-2 TRBV25-1 TGTGCCAGCAGTGAACTCGGGAGGGGGGCCGCCACCGGGGAGCTGTTTTTT CASSELGRGAATGELFF
many TRBD2 TRBJ2-3 TRBV12-3/TRBV12-4 TGTGCCAGCAGTTTGGCGGGAGGACGCACAGATACGCAGTATTTT CASSLAGGRTDTQYF